This TCR beta chain comes out of a study of OX40 agonist ivuxolimab in advanced cancers. Only in-frame clones appear in the TCRdb table, and some are missing; sequencing was by immunoSEQ multiplex PCR. The sample consists of around 68,000 clones, about nine tenths of them appearing once. This CDR3 region has 11 residues. V was trimmed by 5 bases and J by 3 bases, leaving 4 bases between them. CDR1 is SNHLY and CDR2 is FYNNEI in the germline V gene. The chain uses TRBV2 and TRBJ1-2; D unclear. This clonotype was sampled from an adult with an advanced solid tumor such as melanoma, head and neck, liver or kidney cancer. The source was CD4+ or CD8+ T cells sorted from blood, collected in a trial of the OX40 agonist ivuxolimab. In DNA, the CDR3 is TGTGCCAGCAGTCCGGACTATGGCTACACCTTC. It is translated as CASSPDYGYTF.